This T cell receptor beta chain was sequenced for a study of CD8 T cells in Susac syndrome. When the RNA was reverse transcribed, random hexamers were used with an input of about 0.45 to 1 ug. Amplification of TCR beta CDR3 used immunoSEQ multiplex PCR across 54 Vbeta and 13 Jbeta. Via MiXCR, TCRdb re-called the immunoSEQ multiplex PCR reads, giving one row per CDR3 protein. This table has about 83,000 distinct CDR3 sequences, 95% to 96% appearing once. Unmatched junction bases numbered 1, after V lost 2 bases and J lost 5 bases. Germline V gene lookup returns CDR1 MNHEY and CDR2 SMNVEV (reference sequence). The CDR3 is 13 residues long. Comments on this clonotype: What it binds is not known.

Study-level findings and limits: The greatest CD8+ clonal expansion in Susac occurred in TEMRA cells and in active patients. The study recognized that its TCR sequencing and HLA analysis covered a relatively small number of individuals.

This sequence was found in a human donor with Susac syndrome. The V and J genes are TRBV27 and TRBJ2-5, with 8 bases lining up with TRBD2. The specimen was CD8+ T cells from PBMCs. This CDR3 is CASSLASGETQYF. DNA for the CDR3: TGTGCCAGCAGTTTAGCTAGCGGGGAGACCCAGTACTTC.